These 10 T cell receptor beta chains originate from one sample sequenced in a study of Tregs in tolerant kidney transplant recipients. Here immunoSEQ multiplex PCR was the method, and the copy in TCRdb shows in-frame clones only, minus some. The repertoire table contains approximately 31,000 clones. Sequencing was performed on CD8+ T cells from blood, taken before the transplant. The source is a human donor who received a combined kidney and bone marrow transplant.

A word on this clone: The read ends 3 residues shy of where the CDR3 ends; the end is completed using the germline J gene. The chain uses TRBV19 and TRBJ2-2, with D possibly TRBD1 on 6 matching bases. This CDR3 region has 14 residues. Per germline, CDR1 LNHDA and CDR2 SQIVND (reference sequence). Deletions cut 3 bases from V and 4 bases from J, with 9 bases between. The CDR3 bases that were read are TGTGCCAGTAGTATCGCAGGGGTCACCGGGGAG. Encoded protein: CASSIAGVTGE. The CDR3 in full is CASSIAGVTGELFF.

About this clone itself: The read ends 3 residues shy of where the CDR3 ends; the end is completed using the germline J gene. This chain uses TRBV10-3 with TRBJ1-1, with TRBD1 matching 7 bases. The CDR3 is 17 residues long. The germline V gene has CDR1 ENHRY and CDR2 SYGVKD. Trimming cost V 3 bases and J 0 bases; bases outside gene matches: 10. CDR3 residues: CAISEGPRQGMNTEAFF. Incomplete CDR3 DNA: TGTGCCATCAGTGAAGGACCACGACAGGGAATGAACACTGAA.

About this clone: The sequence runs out 3 residues before the end of the CDR3; the remainder is reconstructed from the germline J gene. This chain links TRBV19 with TRBJ1-1, with D possibly being TRBD1 (5 bases). Germline V lookup: CDR1 LNHDA, CDR2 SQIVND (reference sequence). Trimming took off 3 bases at V and 0 bases at J, with 11 bases between the two ends. The CDR3 contains 15 residues. The CDR3 bases that were read are TGTGCCAGTAGTATCATCTCGACAGTGAACACTGAA. It translates to CASSIISTVNTE. The entire CDR3 protein reads CASSIISTVNTEAFF. Using reference TRBV19 and TRBJ1-1 for the parts outside the CDR3, the full variable domain is DGGITQSPKYLFRKEGQNVTLSCEQNLNHDAMYWYRQDPGQGLRLIYYSQIVNDFQKGDIAEGYSVSREKKESFPLTVTSAQKNPTAFYLCASSIISTVNTEAFFGQGTRLTVV.

In the case of this clone: Sequencing ends 3 residues short of the CDR3 end; the germline J gene provides the rest. The chain couples TRBV29-1 to TRBJ2-7; D is perhaps TRBD2 (5 bases). V dropped 4 bases and J dropped 4 bases, with 11 bases sitting between them. CDR3 length: 12 amino acids. Germline V gene data show CDR1 as SQVTM and CDR2 as ANQGSEA. CDR3 DNA, as far as it was read: TGCAGCGTTGCTCGAGCGGAGTACGAG. This encodes CSVARAEYE. The CDR3 as a whole reads CSVARAEYEQYF.

As concerns this clone: The read comes to an end 3 residues before the CDR3 does, leaving the germline J gene to fill in the end. This chain uses TRBV6-1 with TRBJ1-1; D is perhaps TRBD1 (5 bases). CDR1 and CDR2 (germline): MNHNS, SASEGT. The CDR3 totals 13 residues. Here the CDR3 reads CASSGGAQEKAFF. Partial CDR3 DNA: TGTGCCAGCAGTGGAGGGGCCCAGGAAAAA.

Comments on this clone: The CDR3 goes on 3 residues after the read ends, and that part is filled in from the germline J gene. The chain joins TRBV19 to TRBJ1-5; tentative D call: TRBD1 (5 bases). The CDR3 is made up of 15 amino acids. Trimming shortened V by 1 base and J by 3 bases, and 10 bases separated the two germline ends. Germline V CDR1 and CDR2: LNHDA, SQIVND (reference sequence). CDR3 DNA (partial): TGTGCCAGTAGTATAGTAGGGGTGATCAATCAGCCC. Translated: CASSIVGVINQP. The CDR3 as a whole reads CASSIVGVINQPQHF.

Concerning this clone itself: The CDR3 end lies 3 residues beyond the end of the read and is filled in from the germline J gene. The J gene is TRBJ2-7, the V gene TRBV20-1; TRBD2 aligns across 11 bases. V lost 1 base, J lost 3 bases, and 2 bases stayed unmatched. Germline CDR1 reads DFQATT; CDR2 reads SNEGSKA (reference sequence). The CDR3 is 14 amino acids. The DNA read from the CDR3 is TGCAGTGCTAGAGTTCTAGCGGGAGGCTACGAG. As protein: CSARVLAGGYE. The full CDR3 sequence reads CSARVLAGGYEQYF.

As to this clone: The read halts 3 residues ahead of the CDR3 end, with the missing end drawn from the germline J gene. The rearrangement uses TRBV20-1 and TRBJ2-5; maybe TRBD1 (5 bases). This CDR3 has 15 residues. Trimming took off 7 bases at V and 0 bases at J, with 18 bases between the two ends. CDR1 and CDR2 from the germline V gene are DFQATT and SNEGSKA (reference sequence). CDR3 DNA (partial): TGCAGTGTCGCTCAGGCAGGGTGGTACCAAGAGACC. Protein: CSVAQAGWYQET. The whole CDR3 sequence reads CSVAQAGWYQETQYF.

About this clone itself: The read terminates 3 residues ahead of where the CDR3 ends, so the germline J gene completes it. The chain carries TRBV20-1 and TRBJ1-2; TRBD1 matches at 11 bases. Germline CDR1 is DFQATT and CDR2 is SNEGSKA (reference sequence). The CDR3 is 14 amino acids. CDR3 residues: CSAAGTGGEGGYTF. The sequenced part of the CDR3 DNA is TGCAGTGCGGCCGGGACAGGGGGAGAAGGAGGC.

In the case of this clone: The read gets to within 3 residues of the CDR3 end, and the germline J gene fills in the rest. The rearrangement uses TRBV5-6 and TRBJ1-5; maybe TRBD1 (5 bases). Trimming took 3 bases from V and 6 from J, leaving 10 bases between them. Germline-derived CDR1 and CDR2 are SGHDT and YYEEEE. This CDR3 has 13 residues. CDR3 amino acids: CASSWGESQPQHF. CDR3 DNA, as far as it was read: TGTGCCAGCAGCTGGGGGGAGTCTCAGCCC.